A single sample is the source of the 21 T cell receptor beta chains below, sequenced in a study of T cell responses to AZD1222 COVID-19 vaccine. TCRdb keeps only in-frame clones here, not all; method: immunoSEQ multiplex PCR. The profile covers more than 150,000 clones, with approximately 94% appearing a single time and over 7.5% taken by the ten largest. This material consisted of peripheral blood, taken on day 0 of AZD1222 vaccination. Source of these receptors: an adult in good health.

The gene calls are TRBV27 and TRBJ1-1; 8 positions agree with TRBD1. Germline lookup yields CDR1 MNHEY and CDR2 SMNVEV (reference sequence). The CDR3 has 17 amino acids. Trimming removed 4 bases from V and 3 bases from J; junction bases left unmatched: 13. CDR3 in amino acids: CASSWTGKFPQDTEAFF. In DNA form, the CDR3 reads TGTGCCAGCAGTTGGACAGGGAAGTTTCCACAGGACACTGAAGCTTTCTTT.

The chain joins TRBV3-1 (or the pseudogene TRBV3-2) to TRBJ2-7, with D possibly being TRBD2 (5 bases). Per the germline V gene, CDR1 is LGHDT and CDR2 is YNNKEL (reference sequence). This CDR3 is built from 16 residues. Deletions cut 4 bases from V and 7 bases from J, with 23 bases between. The DNA for the CDR3 is TGTGCCAGCAGCCCCACTATCGGTGGGAGTCATCTTGAGCAGTACTTC. Its translation is CASSPTIGGSHLEQYF.

The chain links TRBV19 to TRBJ1-3, with D uncertain. The CDR3 extends over 15 amino acids. The V and J ends lost 3 bases and 0 bases respectively, with 9 bases between them. Germline V gene sequence: CDR1 LNHDA, CDR2 SQIVND (reference sequence). CDR3 sequence reads: CASSIILGSGNTIYF. The CDR3 DNA is TGTGCCAGTAGTATTATTCTAGGCTCTGGAAACACCATATATTTT.

J is TRBJ1-4 and V is TRBV5-1; D gene uncertain. From germline, CDR1 is SGHRS and CDR2 YFSETQ. The CDR3 extends over 13 amino acids. Deletions cut 4 bases from V and 0 bases from J, with 4 bases between. In DNA, the CDR3 is TGCGCCAGCAGCGCCACAACTAATGAAAAACTGTTTTTT. Translating gives CASSATTNEKLFF.

The chain carries TRBV29-1 and TRBJ2-2; D gene ambiguous. The germline V gene has CDR1 SQVTM and CDR2 ANQGSEA. Trimming removed 5 bases from V and 6 bases from J, with 7 bases in between. The CDR3 is made up of 11 amino acids. CDR3 region: CSVLSAGELFF. The CDR3 DNA reads TGCAGCGTTCTCTCGGCCGGGGAGCTGTTTTTT.

The chain recombines TRBV5-6 with TRBJ1-5; tentative D call: TRBD1 (6 bases). CDR3 length equals 14 residues. Germline V gene sequence: CDR1 SGHDT, CDR2 YYEEEE. V lost 3 bases to trimming and J lost 7 bases, with 14 bases between them. The CDR3 DNA reads as TGTGCCAGCAGCTATTCGGGGGGCGGACAGCCCCAGCATTTT. Its translation is CASSYSGGGQPQHF.

The V call is TRBV6-2 or TRBV6-3, the J call TRBJ2-7; D is unresolved. The CDR3 has 14 amino acids. Germline V gene lookup returns CDR1 MNHEY and CDR2 SVGEGT. Between the trimmed V and J ends, which lost 0 bases and 5 bases, there was a span of 11 bases. This CDR3 is CASSYSVNGNEQYF. CDR3 sequence (DNA): TGTGCCAGCAGTTACTCGGTCAATGGTAACGAGCAGTACTTC.

Comments on this clone: A junction boundary mismatches the germline segment, possibly from a read error. This sequence joins TRBV29-1 and TRBJ2-5, with D tentatively TRBD1 (6 bases). The germline V gene has CDR1 SQVTM and CDR2 ANQGSEA. The CDR3 runs 12 residues. CDR3 protein: CSAEQGGETQYF. The CDR3 bases are TGCAGCGCTGAACAGGGTGGGGAGACCCAGTACTTC.

This clone was recorded only once. V usage is TRBV5-1 and J usage is TRBJ2-4, with 7 bases fitting TRBD2. The CDR3 is 17 amino acids. V lost 5 bases to trimming and J lost 9 bases; unmatched junction nucleotides: 20. Germline CDR1 SGHRS, CDR2 YFSETQ. This chain's CDR3 is CASRLSDLTSTGGIQYF. CDR3 coding DNA: TGCGCCAGCAGACTATCCGATTTGACTAGCACCGGGGGCATTCAGTACTTC.

This rearrangement joins TRBV27 to TRBJ2-5; no clear D. Germline values: CDR1 MNHEY, CDR2 SMNVEV (reference sequence). V was pared by 3 bases and J by 0 bases, with 8 bases between. The CDR3 runs to 14 residues. Here the CDR3 DNA reads TGTGCCAGCAGTTTGTCTAAGTACCAAGAGACCCAGTACTTC. Translating gives CASSLSKYQETQYF.

The chain uses TRBV28 and TRBJ1-2; TRBD1 agrees at 7 bases. This CDR3 region has 16 residues. CDR1 and CDR2 from the germline V gene are MDHEN and SYDVKM. J lost 7 bases, V lost 2 bases, and 13 bases had no gene match. This CDR3 is CASSLGTQGRLAGYTF. DNA of the CDR3: TGTGCCAGCAGTTTAGGTACACAGGGGCGGTTGGCTGGCTACACCTTC.

The chain couples TRBV28 to TRBJ2-5; 13 bases fit TRBD2. The CDR3 runs to 19 residues. Germline-derived CDR1 and CDR2 are MDHEN and SYDVKM. Unmatched junction bases numbered 11, after V lost 3 bases and J lost 1 base. CDR3 loop: CASSFWGLAGLGGQETQYF. The CDR3, as DNA: TGTGCCAGCAGTTTTTGGGGACTAGCGGGACTTGGAGGCCAAGAGACCCAGTACTTC.

This clone was detected only once. This sequence joins TRBV19 and TRBJ2-7, with 7 bases identical to TRBD2. The germline CDR1 and CDR2 sequences are LNHDA and SQIVND (reference sequence). CDR3 size: 16 residues. The junction had 10 bases not matched to a gene; V was cut back by 3 bases and J by 2 bases. The CDR3 nucleotides read TGTGCCAGTAGTATCGGGGGGACCGTGGCTACCTACGAGCAGTACTTC. Encoded protein: CASSIGGTVATYEQYF.

The chain uses TRBV7-9 and TRBJ2-2; TRBD1 might be the D (5 bases). CDR3 size: 15 residues. CDR1 and CDR2 (germline): SEHNR, FQNEAQ (reference sequence). V was cut by 1 base and J by 4 bases, with 10 bases left in between. This CDR3 reads CASSLDMGPTGELFF. The CDR3 DNA follows: TGTGCCAGCAGCTTAGATATGGGGCCCACCGGGGAGCTGTTTTTT.

The chain links TRBV6-5 to TRBJ2-2; TRBD1 is a possible D gene (6 bases). Per germline, CDR1 MNHEY and CDR2 SVGAGI. V lost 4 bases, J lost 6 bases, and 12 bases lay in between. The CDR3 is made up of 14 amino acids. The CDR3 region has the DNA TGTGCCAGCAGTTCGATACAGGGATCCGGGGAGCTGTTTTTT. It encodes CASSSIQGSGELFF.

The CDR3 protein is CASSMGAGGLTGELFF. The CDR3 DNA follows: TGTGCCAGTAGTATGGGCGCGGGTGGTCTCACCGGGGAGCTGTTTTTT. V gene TRBV19 combines with J gene TRBJ2-2; tentative D call: TRBD2 (5 bases). The CDR3 has 16 residues. Germline V gene sequence: CDR1 LNHDA, CDR2 SQIVND (reference sequence). Trimming stripped 3 bases from V and 4 bases from J, with 15 bases between. Full variable domain (remainder filled in from reference TRBV19 and TRBJ2-2): DGGITQSPKYLFRKEGQNVTLSCEQNLNHDAMYWYRQDPGQGLRLIYYSQIVNDFQKGDIAEGYSVSREKKESFPLTVTSAQKNPTAFYLCASSMGAGGLTGELFFGEGSRLTVL.

This sequence joins TRBV6-5 and TRBJ1-2, with 11 nucleotides matching TRBD1. Germline V gene data show CDR1 as MNHEY and CDR2 as SVGAGI. The CDR3 is 14 residues long. The trim removed 6 bases at V and 6 bases at J, leaving 6 bases unmatched. The CDR3 is CASRDGQGAHGYTF. CDR3 DNA sequence: TGTGCCAGCAGAGACGGACAGGGGGCACATGGCTACACCTTC.

The chain joins TRBV24-1 to TRBJ2-2; D possibly uses TRBD1 or TRBD2 (5 bases each). Germline loops: CDR1 KGHDR, CDR2 SFDVKD. The CDR3 is 14 residues long. The V end lost 5 bases, the J end lost 4 bases, and 10 bases lay between the germline ends. CDR3 DNA sequence: TGTGCCACCAGTGTAGCTGGGGGCACCGGGGAGCTGTTTTTT. As protein: CATSVAGGTGELFF.

The chain carries TRBV18 and TRBJ1-1; no clear D gene. This CDR3 is built from 13 residues. Looked up from germline, CDR1 is KGHSH and CDR2 is LQKENI. V lost 4 bases and J lost 4, with 10 bases in between. CDR3 DNA: TGTGCCAGCTCACTTCGGGAGGGCACTGAAGCTTTCTTT. Translating it yields CASSLREGTEAFF.

The table lists this clone with a count of one. The genes are TRBV12-3 or TRBV12-4 and TRBJ2-5; 8 positions agree with TRBD1. The CDR3 loop spans 13 amino acids. V shed 5 bases and J 5 bases; nucleotides not matched to a gene: 4. This chain's CDR3 is CASSADRAETQYF. As DNA, the CDR3 is TGTGCCAGCAGTGCGGACAGGGCTGAGACCCAGTACTTC.

The chain couples TRBV28 to TRBJ2-7; 8 bases are a match to TRBD1. CDR1 MDHEN and CDR2 SYDVKM come from the germline V gene. The CDR3 covers 14 residues. The J segment lost 7 bases and the V segment lost 7 bases, leaving 12 bases of the junction unmatched. CDR3 sequence (DNA): TGTGCCAGCATTAAAGGACAGGGAACTGGGGAGCAGTACTTC. Protein sequence: CASIKGQGTGEQYF.